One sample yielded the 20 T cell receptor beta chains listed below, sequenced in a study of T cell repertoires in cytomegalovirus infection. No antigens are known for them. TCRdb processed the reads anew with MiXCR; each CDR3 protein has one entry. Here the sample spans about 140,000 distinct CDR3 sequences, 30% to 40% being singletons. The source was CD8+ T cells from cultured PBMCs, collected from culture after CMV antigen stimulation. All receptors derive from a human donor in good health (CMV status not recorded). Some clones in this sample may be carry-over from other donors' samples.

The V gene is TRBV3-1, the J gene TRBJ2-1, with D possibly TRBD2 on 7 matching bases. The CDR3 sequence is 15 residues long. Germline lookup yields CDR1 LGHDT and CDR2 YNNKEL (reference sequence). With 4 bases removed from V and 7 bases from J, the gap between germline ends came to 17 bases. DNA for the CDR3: TGTGCCAGCAGCCCCATTTGGGGGGGGGCGAATGAGCAGTTCTTC. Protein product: CASSPIWGGANEQFF.

The CDR3 nucleotides read TGTGCCAGCAGTTTACGCGGGGGGGCGGGGAATGAGCAGTTCTTC. This codes for CASSLRGGAGNEQFF. The chain carries TRBV27 and TRBJ2-1, with 9 positions matching TRBD2. Germline V lookup: CDR1 MNHEY, CDR2 SMNVEV (reference sequence). The ends lost 2 bases at V and 7 bases at J; junction bases unmatched: 6. CDR3 size: 15 residues.

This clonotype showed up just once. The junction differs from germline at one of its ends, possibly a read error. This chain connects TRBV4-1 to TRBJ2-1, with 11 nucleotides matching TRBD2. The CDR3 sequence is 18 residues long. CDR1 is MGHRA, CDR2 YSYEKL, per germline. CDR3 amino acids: CASSQDWVAGGPYNEQFF. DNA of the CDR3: TGTGCCAGCAGCCAAGATTGGGTAGCGGGGGGGCCATACAATGAGCAGTTCTTC.

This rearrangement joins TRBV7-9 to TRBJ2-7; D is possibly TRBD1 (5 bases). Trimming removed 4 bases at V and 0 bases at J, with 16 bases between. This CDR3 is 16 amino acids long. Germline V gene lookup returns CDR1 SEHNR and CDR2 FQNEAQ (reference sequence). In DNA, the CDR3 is TGTGCCAGCAGCTGGGGCCAGGGCTTCCTCTCCTACGAGCAGTACTTC. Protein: CASSWGQGFLSYEQYF. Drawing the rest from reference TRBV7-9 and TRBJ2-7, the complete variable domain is DTGVSQNPRHKITKRGQNVTFRCDPISEHNRLYWYRQTLGQGPEFLTYFQNEAQLEKSRLLSDRFSAERPKGSFSTLEIQRTEQGDSAMYLCASSWGQGFLSYEQYFGPGTRLTVT.

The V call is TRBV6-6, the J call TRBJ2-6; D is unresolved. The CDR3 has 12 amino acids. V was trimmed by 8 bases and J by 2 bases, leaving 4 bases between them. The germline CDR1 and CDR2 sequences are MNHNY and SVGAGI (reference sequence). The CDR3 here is CASWAGANVLTF. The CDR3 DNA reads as TGTGCCAGCTGGGCTGGGGCCAACGTCCTGACTTTC.

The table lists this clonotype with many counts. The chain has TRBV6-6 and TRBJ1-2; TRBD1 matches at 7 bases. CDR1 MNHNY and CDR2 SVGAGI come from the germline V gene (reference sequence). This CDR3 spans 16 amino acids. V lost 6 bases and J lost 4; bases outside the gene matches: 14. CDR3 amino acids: CASSNIGDRELYGYTF. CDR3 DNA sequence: TGTGCCAGCAGCAACATCGGCGACAGGGAACTCTATGGCTACACCTTC.

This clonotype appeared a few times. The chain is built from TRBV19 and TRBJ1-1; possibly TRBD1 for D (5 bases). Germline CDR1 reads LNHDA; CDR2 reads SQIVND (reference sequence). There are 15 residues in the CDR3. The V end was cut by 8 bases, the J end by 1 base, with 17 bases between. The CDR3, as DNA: TGTGCCAGTCGTACCGGGGACGGACAGAACACTGAAGCTTTCTTT. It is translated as CASRTGDGQNTEAFF.

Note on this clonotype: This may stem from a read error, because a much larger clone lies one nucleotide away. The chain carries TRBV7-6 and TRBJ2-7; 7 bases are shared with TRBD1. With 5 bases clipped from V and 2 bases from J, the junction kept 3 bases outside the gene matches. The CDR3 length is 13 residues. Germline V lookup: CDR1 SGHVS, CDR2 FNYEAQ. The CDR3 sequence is CASSPDRAYEQYF. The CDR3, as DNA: TGTGCCAGCAGCCCAGACAGGGCCTACGAGCAGTACTTC.

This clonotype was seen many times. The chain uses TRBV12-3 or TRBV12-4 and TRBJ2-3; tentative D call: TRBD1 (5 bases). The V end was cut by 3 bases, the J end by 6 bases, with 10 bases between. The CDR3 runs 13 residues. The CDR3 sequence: CASSFIQVDTQYF. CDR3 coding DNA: TGTGCCAGCAGTTTTATACAGGTGGATACGCAGTATTTT.

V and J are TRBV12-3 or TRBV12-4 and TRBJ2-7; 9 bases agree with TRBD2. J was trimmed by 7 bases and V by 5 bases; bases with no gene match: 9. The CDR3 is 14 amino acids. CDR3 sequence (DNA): TGTGCCAGCAGTCTGACGGGACTAGCTGATGAGCAGTACTTC. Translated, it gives CASSLTGLADEQYF.

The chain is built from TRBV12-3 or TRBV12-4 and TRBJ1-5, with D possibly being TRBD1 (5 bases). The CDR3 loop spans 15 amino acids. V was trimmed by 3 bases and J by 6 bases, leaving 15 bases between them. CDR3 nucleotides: TGTGCCAGCAGTTTGTATATAGGGGAAGGTCAGCCCCAGCATTTT. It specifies CASSLYIGEGQPQHF.

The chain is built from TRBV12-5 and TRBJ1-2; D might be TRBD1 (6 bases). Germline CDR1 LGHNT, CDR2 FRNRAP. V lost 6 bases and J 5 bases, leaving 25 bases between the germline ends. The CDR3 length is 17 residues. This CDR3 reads CASGFFQQGRGEYGYTF. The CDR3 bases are TGTGCTAGTGGGTTTTTCCAACAGGGACGCGGGGAGTATGGCTACACCTTC.

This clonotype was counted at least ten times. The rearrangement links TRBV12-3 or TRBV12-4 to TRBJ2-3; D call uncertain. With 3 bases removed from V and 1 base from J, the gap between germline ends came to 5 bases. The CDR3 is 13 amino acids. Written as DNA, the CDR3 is TGTGCCAGCAGTTTGCCCGGCACAGATACGCAGTATTTT. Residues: CASSLPGTDTQYF.

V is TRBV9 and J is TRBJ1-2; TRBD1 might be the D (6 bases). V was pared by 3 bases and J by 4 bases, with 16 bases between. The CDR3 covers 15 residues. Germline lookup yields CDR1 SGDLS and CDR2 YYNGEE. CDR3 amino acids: CASSASQTGPYGYTF. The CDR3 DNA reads TGTGCCAGCAGCGCCTCCCAGACAGGTCCCTATGGCTACACCTTC.

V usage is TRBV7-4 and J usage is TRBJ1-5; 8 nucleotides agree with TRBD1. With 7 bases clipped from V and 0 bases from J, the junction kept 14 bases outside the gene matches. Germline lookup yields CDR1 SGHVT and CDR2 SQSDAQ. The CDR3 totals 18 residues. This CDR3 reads CASTPPRTGCYSNQPQHF. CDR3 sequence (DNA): TGTGCCAGCACCCCCCCCCGGACAGGGTGTTATAGCAATCAGCCCCAGCATTTT. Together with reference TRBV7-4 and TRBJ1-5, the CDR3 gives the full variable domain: GAGVSQSPRYKVAKRGRDVALRCDSISGHVTLYWYRQTLGQGSEVLTYSQSDAQRDKSGRPSGRFSAERPERSVSTLKIQRTEQGDSAVYLCASTPPRTGCYSNQPQHFGDGTRLSIL.

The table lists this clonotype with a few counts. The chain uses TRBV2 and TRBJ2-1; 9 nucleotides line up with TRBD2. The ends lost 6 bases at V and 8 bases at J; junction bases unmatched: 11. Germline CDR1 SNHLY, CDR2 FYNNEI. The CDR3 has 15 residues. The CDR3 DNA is TGTGCCAGCAGACCCAGCGGGGGGCCTGAGGATGAGCAGTTCTTC. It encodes CASRPSGGPEDEQFF.

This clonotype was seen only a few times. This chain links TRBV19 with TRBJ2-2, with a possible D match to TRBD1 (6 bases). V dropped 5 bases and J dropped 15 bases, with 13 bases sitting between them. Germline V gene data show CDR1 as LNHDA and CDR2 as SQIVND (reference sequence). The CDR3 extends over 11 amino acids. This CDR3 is CASSPSQGMFF. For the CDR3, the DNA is TGTGCCAGTAGTCCTTCTCAGGGGATGTTTTTT.

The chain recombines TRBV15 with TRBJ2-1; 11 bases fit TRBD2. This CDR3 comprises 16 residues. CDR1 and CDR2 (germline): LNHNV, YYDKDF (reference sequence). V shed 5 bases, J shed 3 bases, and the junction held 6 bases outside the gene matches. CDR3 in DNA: TGTGCCACCAGCCAGAGCGGGACTAGCGGCTACAATGAGCAGTTCTTC. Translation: CATSQSGTSGYNEQFF.

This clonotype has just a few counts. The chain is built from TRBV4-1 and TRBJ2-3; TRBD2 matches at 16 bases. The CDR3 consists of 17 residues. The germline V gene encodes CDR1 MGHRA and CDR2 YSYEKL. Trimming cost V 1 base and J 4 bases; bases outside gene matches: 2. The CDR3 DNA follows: TGCGCCAGCAGCCAAGGGGGACTAGCGGGGGGGCCAGATACGCAGTATTTT. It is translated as CASSQGGLAGGPDTQYF.

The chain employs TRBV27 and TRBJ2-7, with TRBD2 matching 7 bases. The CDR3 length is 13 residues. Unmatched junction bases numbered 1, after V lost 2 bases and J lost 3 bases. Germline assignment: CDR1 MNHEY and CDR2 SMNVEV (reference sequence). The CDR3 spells CASSLTSDYEQYF. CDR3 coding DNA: TGTGCCAGCAGTTTAACTAGCGACTACGAGCAGTACTTC.